The clone carrying this T cell receptor beta chain was observed a few times. This entry belongs to a study of cytomegalovirus exposure and HLA in healthy donors. PCR was performed using 60 Vbeta and 13 Jbeta primers. Profiling relied on immunoSEQ multiplex PCR, and the TCRdb table lists in-frame clones only, not all of them. The table lists approximately 110,000 clones, about 16% of them singletons. V was clipped by 5 bases and J by 4 bases; unmatched bases: 12. Germline values: CDR1 MGHRA, CDR2 YSYEKL. The CDR3 loop spans 17 amino acids. This clonotype originated in a female donor in good health and CMV-seronegative. Source material: PBMCs. The chain links TRBV4-1 to TRBJ2-1; 9 nucleotides match TRBD2. The CDR3: CASSYRLADTPYNEQFF. In DNA form, the CDR3 reads TGCGCCAGCAGCTATAGACTAGCGGATACACCTTACAATGAGCAGTTCTTC.